Detailed here is one T cell receptor (beta chain). The antigen is not known. The data were taken from a study of identical twins. Overall study findings and caveats: Invariant MAIT and iNKT cells may have partly biased zero-insertion analyses.

Germline V gives CDR1 SQVTM, CDR2 ANQGSEA. The CDR3 is made up of 15 amino acids. J lost 3 bases, V lost 1 base, and 6 bases had no gene match. A single record per CDR3 protein comes from TCRdb applying MiXCR to the 5' RACE reads. This table has hundreds of thousands of distinct CDR3 sequences, about 20% appearing once. The sample was also reused in another study, on T cells expressing NK-cell markers. According to that study: Sorting of alpha-beta TCR T cells alone was achieved in several experiments with an anti-gamma-delta TCR antibody. Researchers report these clonotypes also headed the CD3+CD56-NKG2C+ fraction in four donors. The study left the HCMV specificity of expanded NKG2C+ T cell clones unresolved.

This receptor was taken from a woman younger than 35 in good health. The chain links TRBV29-1 to TRBJ2-5, with 9 bases that match TRBD2. The material sequenced was PBMCs. In DNA, the CDR3 is TGCAGCGTTGAAGGTAGCGGGGGCCATAAAGAGACCCAGTACTTC. Translation: CSVEGSGGHKETQYF.